Here is one T cell receptor (beta chain) with its context. Its target antigen remains unknown. Libraries were built with the immunoSEQ multiplex PCR assay. The multiplex PCR relied on a mix of 60 forward primers for TCR Vbeta segments and 13 reverse primers for TCR Jbeta segments. The CDR3 region of rearranged TCR beta genes was amplified from genomic DNA with a multiplex PCR assay. On the Illumina HiSeq System, the amplified TCR beta libraries were sequenced as 87-base-pair reads. The paper's data handling went like this. A later analysis counted about 82 million unique TCR beta chains across the 550 to 800 repertoires, and 10 million to 11 million of these chains were shared by at least two donors. To remove PCR and sequencing errors, raw reads were error-corrected and collapsed into unique sequences using a nearest-neighbor algorithm that merged closely related sequences. Alignment of CDR3 sequences to IMGT reference sequences was used to assign V, D and J gene segments. For a sequence to be retained, a match of at least six nucleotides to both a V gene segment and a J gene segment was required. Rearrangements were called productive when the CDR3 lacked stop codons and stayed in frame with V and J; all others were non-productive. Following IMGT convention, CDR3 was defined as the stretch from the second conserved V-encoded cysteine up to the conserved J-encoded phenylalanine. In an earlier analysis of 550 to 650 of the donors, sequences lacking an unambiguous match to a single V gene segment were excluded. In an earlier analysis of several hundred of the donors, V segments were called functional above 56.7% productive rearrangements and were called segregating when the between-donor standard deviation exceeded 5%. A statistical classification framework was built for diagnosing cytomegalovirus status from the catalog of TCR beta chain sequences. V and J gene assignment, in a later analysis, came from comparing TCR nucleotide sequences with IMGT/GENE-DB human TR gene sequences. Using the TCRdist pipeline, a later analysis assigned CDR3 sequences along with most-parsimonious VDJ recombination scenarios. In a later analysis, each TCR beta chain was defined by its CDR3 amino acid sequence together with its V-gene family, and reads without a unique V-gene family were excluded. As a way to deal with suspected cross-contamination and a sequencing artifact, a later analysis dropped under 600 nucleotide sequences that were highly shared and had low generation probability. In a later analysis, a clonal expansion index was calculated for each public chain from normalized within-repertoire ranks of inferred template counts. Generation probabilities in a later analysis came from a VDJ recombination model fitted to out-of-frame rearrangements, and those results were checked against IGoR. Hypergeometric tests were used in a later analysis to score TCR-TCR, TCR-HLA and TCR-CMV co-occurrence, with a repertoire-size bias correction applied to the TCR pairs. False discovery rates were estimated in a later analysis by permuting HLA or CMV assignments 20 times. In a later analysis, co-occurring TCRs were grouped using DBSCAN, with TCRdist sequence similarity added in when clustering inside HLA-allele-positive subsets. Repertoires with fewer than 30,000 or more than 120,000 public chains, plus five repertoires with anomalous nucleotide sharing, were excluded from co-occurrence clustering. Sourced from immuneACCESS, this table was stored by TCRdb with only in-frame sequences that have V and J called. A share of the clones is absent; for the studies checked, an unresolved V gene accounts for under half, and the remainder has no known explanation. V and J calls plus clone size are reproduced from that table; the DNA served to infer D and trimming. The sample table records 100,000 to 150,000 clones. The ten largest clones represent under 2% of the sample.

The sample is drawn from a study of cytomegalovirus exposure and HLA in healthy donors (dated by TCRdb to the late 2010s). Regarding the research as a whole: According to an earlier analysis of several hundred of the donors, 150 million to 200 million T cells yielded roughly 110 million unique TCR beta sequences and 250 to 350 Gb of sequence data. An early release covering 550 to 700 HLA-typed donors comprised approximately 300 gigabases of sequencing data and 65 million to 100 million unique TCR sequences. The genetic ancestry cluster associated with self-reported Caucasian donors included 81% of the roughly 400 genotyped donors. The study aimed to test whether cataloging public T cell receptors could reveal signatures of past pathogen exposure. Using immunosequencing, the study profiled T cell repertoires from some 670 subjects and related those repertoires to cytomegalovirus serostatus. Besides the first cohort of around 700 subjects, a separate validation cohort made up of 90 to 150 different subjects was used. To predict cytomegalovirus infection status, the study combined high-throughput TCR immunosequencing, statistical association of individual TCRs with disease status, and machine learning. To study patterns of TCR occurrence, a later analysis re-analyzed previously published TCR beta repertoires from several hundred donors and added high-resolution HLA genotyping. In the later analysis, no new phenotypic data were used to find candidate immune exposures; instead, reliance was placed on TCR beta sequences and their occurrence across donors. To decide whether each TCR beta V gene segment behaved as functional or pseudogenic, an earlier analysis of over 500 of the donors relied on high-throughput TCR beta sequencing. Donor age, sex, ethnicity and CMV serostatus were collected together with the repertoire data. Genome-wide SNP genotypes for about 65% of the 666 donors were used in a later genetic analysis, which treated that subset as a discovery cohort. All discovery cohort repertoires had been generated on a single sequencing platform. HLA typing covered class I and class II loci at four-digit resolution. The number of typed donors differed by locus: 629-630 for A, B, C, DRB1 and DQB1; about 520 for DQA1; 606 for DPA1; and 400 to 480 for DPB1. Four to six DR-DQ haplotypes were handled as single units for association and clustering, since linkage in the cohort was strong. Among about 360 genotyped donors of the cohort, an average of around 240,000 unique TCR beta nucleotide sequences were sequenced per donor, around a sixth of them non-productive.

Study-level results and caveats: Only TCR beta chains were sequenced in this cohort, and the absence of alpha or paired-chain data limited detectable features. A later analysis found that most CMV-associated TCR beta chains appeared HLA-restricted, with HLA associations seemingly driven largely by CMV exposure. In a later analysis, HLA-associated TCR beta chains were found to be more clonally expanded and to have lower generation probabilities than equally common non-associated chains. A further reported finding was that TCR beta sequences accurately predicted the HLA-A and HLA-B alleles for most subjects in the first cohort. The 87-base-pair reads could not distinguish some IMGT-functional V segments, including TRBV6-2 and TRBV6-3, so those segments were excluded. Roughly 17 rarely observed V segments, including chromosome 9 orphons, were excluded from the earlier analysis of about 610 of the donors because counts were too low. In vitro tests confirmed that three of the cytomegalovirus-associated TCR beta chains recognize cytomegalovirus antigens. For the cohort, immune exposure information was limited to CMV serostatus. In a later genetic analysis, fewer N-insertions in productive TCRs were reported among donors in an Asian-associated ancestry cluster than the 666-donor mean. Because some donors lacked HLA typing at each locus, the association tests relied only on the typed subset. The sequencing pipeline was judged likely to have produced a cluster of highly shared sequence variants as a technical artifact. In a later analysis, some 17,000 TCR beta sequences were associated with specific HLA alleles at a false discovery rate of 0.05. Assigning TCR associations to individual alleles was difficult when HLA alleles, especially DR and DQ, strongly co-occurred. Linkage disequilibrium might explain the correlated functional status among segregating V segments, but an unknown experimental factor could not be excluded. While some public TCRs were present in many individuals, most TCR sequences turned up only very rarely across donors. Several of the top co-occurrence clusters appeared to be linked to parvovirus B19, influenza, CMV and Epstein-Barr virus, according to a later analysis. Broadly in line with IMGT annotations, most TCR beta V segments showed up in productive rearrangements about 87% or about 30% of the time in an earlier analysis of several hundred of the donors. According to the authors, the approach could potentially be generalized to other disease states and immunological phenotypes. A later genetic analysis associated a missense DCLRE1C variant with V-gene and J-gene trimming of TCR beta chains, and an independent cohort replicated the association. In the study, some 180 TCR beta chains were listed as associated with cytomegalovirus. The classifier was reported to diagnose cytomegalovirus status with high specificity and sensitivity in both the original cohort and the validation cohort. Sequencing depth was assumed to be roughly uniform across donors in the presence/absence analyses, though that assumption may not hold. In a later analysis, the rate of TCR association differed among HLA loci, with DRB1 alleles having the most associated TCRs and HLA-C alleles having the fewest.

The cohort consisted of some 670 healthy bone marrow donors. At the time of sampling, all cohort members were nominally healthy, though unrecorded immune exposures were likely present. The donor tested CMV seronegative and was one of the 352 seronegative cohort members. A peripheral blood sample was provided by each donor, and peripheral blood mononuclear cells were used for TCR beta sequencing. Genomic DNA was extracted from the blood cell samples with the Qiagen DNeasy Blood Extraction Kit. From the germline V gene, CDR1 is ENHRY and CDR2 is SYGVKD. The junction carries 6 bases between V and J, which are trimmed by 10 bases and 0 bases respectively. The CDR3 runs 11 residues from the cysteine to the phenylalanine. Only CDR3 DNA is held: 33 bases, read in frame from base 1.

The chain is assembled from TRBV10-3 and TRBJ1-1, with no reliable assignment of the D segment. The TCR originated in a woman aged 40 to 50 in good health and CMV-seronegative. Sequenced input: PBMCs. At the DNA level, the sequence is TGTGCCACCGGGATGAACACTGAAGCTTTCTTT. The resulting protein is CATGMNTEAFF.